The next 8 T cell receptor beta chains were all read from a single sample in a study of blood T cell repertoires in COVID-19. Clones were sequenced by immunoSEQ multiplex PCR, and TCRdb holds only the in-frame ones, with some missing. The table has about 120,000 clones, 60% to 85% seen once; the top ten hold roughly 2.1%. Sequenced: peripheral blood. Every receptor here comes from a man between 65 and 80 years old with acute or convalescent COVID-19.

V gene TRBV9 combines with J gene TRBJ2-3, with D perhaps TRBD1 (5 bases). Deletions cut 0 bases from V and 5 bases from J, with 10 bases between. The CDR3 has 14 amino acids. Germline loops: CDR1 SGDLS, CDR2 YYNGEE. CDR3 protein: CASSVVVGEDTQYF. CDR3 DNA: TGTGCCAGCAGCGTAGTCGTAGGGGAAGATACGCAGTATTTT.

V is TRBV29-1 and J is TRBJ2-3, with 8 bases that match TRBD1. V was pared by 6 bases and J by 3 bases, with 11 bases of the junction left unmatched. This CDR3 region has 15 residues. Germline V CDR1 and CDR2: SQVTM, ANQGSEA. As DNA, the CDR3 is TGCAGCGTCGGGATTGGACAGGGTAGGACAGATACGCAGTATTTT. Residues: CSVGIGQGRTDTQYF.

This rearrangement joins TRBV6-6 to TRBJ1-4; D is perhaps TRBD1 (6 bases). CDR1 and CDR2 from the germline V gene are MNHNY and SVGAGI (reference sequence). The ends were cut back, 0 bases at V and 7 bases at J, with 12 bases in the middle. This CDR3 region has 15 residues. Written as DNA, the CDR3 is TGTGCCAGCAGTTACTCCCGGGACATGGGTGAAAAACTGTTTTTT. This translates into CASSYSRDMGEKLFF.

The chain has TRBV6-1 and TRBJ2-7, with TRBD2 matching over 9 bases. The CDR3 runs to 15 residues. Germline values: CDR1 MNHNS, CDR2 SASEGT. The junction had 7 bases not matched to a gene; V was cut back by 2 bases and J by 5 bases. The CDR3 DNA is TGTGCCAGCAGTGAAAAGATTAGCGGGGGCCACGAGCAGTACTTC. Translated, it gives CASSEKISGGHEQYF.

The count of this clone is one. The CDR3 sequence: CASQTGTGRNSPLHF. For the CDR3, the DNA is TGTGCCAGCCAAACCGGGACAGGGCGGAATTCACCCCTCCACTTT. The chain employs TRBV18 and TRBJ1-6; TRBD1 agrees at 9 bases. The germline gives CDR1 KGHSH, CDR2 LQKENI. The CDR3 is 15 amino acids. V dropped 8 bases and J dropped 7; count of bases not matched to a gene: 9. Based on the CDR3 plus reference TRBV18 and TRBJ1-6, the full variable domain is NAGVMQNPRHLVRRRGQEARLRCSPMKGHSHVYWYRQLPEEGLKFMVYLQKENIIDESGMPKERFSAEFPKEGPSILRIQQVVRGDSAAYFCASQTGTGRNSPLHFGNGTRLTVT.

The rearrangement joins TRBV4-3 to TRBJ1-5, with no clear D. V lost 0 bases, J lost 2 bases, and 8 bases lay in between. The CDR3 runs to 15 residues. Germline lookup yields CDR1 LGHNA and CDR2 YSLEER. CDR3 region: CASSQDLSRNQPQHF. The DNA for the CDR3 is TGCGCCAGCAGCCAAGATCTTAGCCGCAATCAGCCCCAGCATTTT.

The CDR3 region has the DNA TGTGCCAGCAGCCAAGGACTAGCGGGGGGTCCAGCCACCGGGGAGCTGTTTTTT. It translates to CASSQGLAGGPATGELFF. The chain carries TRBV3-1 (or the pseudogene TRBV3-2) and TRBJ2-2, with 13 bases aligning to TRBD2. V lost 1 base and J lost 4; bases outside the gene matches: 6. This CDR3 region has 18 residues. Looked up from germline, CDR1 is LGHDT and CDR2 is YNNKEL (reference sequence).

This clone has only a few counts. The chain couples TRBV2 to TRBJ1-5; D is ambiguous. Germline assignment: CDR1 SNHLY and CDR2 FYNNEI. The germline V and J ends were trimmed by 6 bases and 0 bases, with 6 bases remaining between them. CDR3 length: 13 amino acids. The CDR3 nucleotides are TGTGCCAGCAGAACAGATAGCAATCAGCCCCAGCATTTT. Translation: CASRTDSNQPQHF.